Given below is one TCR beta chain in context. Its antigen remains unidentified. The data originate from a study of cytotoxic CD8 clonotypes in ibrutinib-treated CLL. Study-wide background: The average sample held around 280,000 productive templates and almost 95,000 productive rearrangements. The study, taken as a whole, reports: Researchers report that baseline clonality outpaced age-matched healthy donors and tracked circulating CD8+ T-cell counts.

Sequencing was designed to attain a depth spanning 1 in 200,000 to 1 in 1 million T cells. Here immunoSEQ multiplex PCR was the method, and the copy in TCRdb shows in-frame clones only, minus some. The sample has 300,000 to 400,000 clones; 60% to 80% are singletons. This CDR3 region has 13 residues. The junction had 6 bases not matched to a gene; V was cut back by 5 bases and J by 11 bases. CDR1 is SGHNT, CDR2 YENEEA, per germline. The source of this sequence is a human donor with chronic lymphocytic leukemia. The chain couples TRBV11-3 to TRBJ2-1; 10 bases match TRBD1. The source was PBMCs, collected after 36 months of ibrutinib treatment. In DNA form, the CDR3 reads TGTGCCAGCAGCCCCAGGACAGGGGGTAAGCAGTTCTTC. This gives the protein CASSPRTGGKQFF.